The present T cell receptor (beta chain) was sequenced within a study of blood T cells in healthy people across ages. The CDR3 runs to 15 residues. Germline-derived CDR1 and CDR2 are MNHEY and SVGAGI. V shed 4 bases and J 7 bases; nucleotides not matched to a gene: 5. Note on this clonotype: Its antigen is not identified.

Next came a second PCR, run for roughly 6 to 11 cycles, which used a sample-barcoded 5' primer along with a J-beta primer mix. MiXCR, run by TCRdb on the 5' RACE reads, gives a single entry per CDR3 protein. Here the sample spans some 1.7 million distinct CDR3 sequences, roughly 28% being singletons. Findings of the study overall: Fewer expanded clones and more diversity marked long-lived versus aged donors.

This chain joins TRBV6-5 and TRBJ2-2, with 11 bases aligning to TRBD2. This receptor was identified in a woman aged 25-40 years in good health. The material sequenced was blood. The CDR3 sequence is CASSFSGGAFGELFF. The CDR3 DNA is TGTGCCAGCAGTTTTAGCGGGGGGGCCTTCGGGGAGCTGTTTTTT.